The sequence of this TCR beta chain was determined in a study of OX40 agonist ivuxolimab in advanced cancers. Whole-study results and caveats: Researchers did not establish what antigens the expanded peripheral T cells target.

The CDR3 runs to 15 residues. V shed 7 bases and J shed 5 bases, with 20 bases lying between them. Germline V gene sequence: CDR1 MNHEY, CDR2 SMNVEV (reference sequence). Produced via immunoSEQ multiplex PCR; TCRdb's table is partial and in-frame only. The data contain approximately 71,000 clones, about 94% of them seen just once; the ten biggest clones take up approximately 14%. A word on this clone: Its antigen is as yet unknown.

The genes are TRBV27 and TRBJ1-1; the D is unclear. This specimen consisted of CD4+ or CD8+ T cells sorted from blood, obtained in a trial of the OX40 agonist ivuxolimab. This clonotype was obtained from an adult with an advanced solid tumor such as melanoma, head and neck, liver or kidney cancer. CDR3: CASTIAAAGRTEAFF. The CDR3 nucleotides read TGTGCCAGCACCATCGCCGCCGCGGGGAGGACTGAAGCTTTCTTT.